These 25 T cell receptor beta chains originate from one sample sequenced in a study of T cell responses to AZD1222 COVID-19 vaccine. Assay: immunoSEQ multiplex PCR; the TCRdb copy retains only in-frame clones and omits some. Of some 190,000 clones listed, approximately 92% were seen once; the top ten hold 1% to 1.5%. The source material was peripheral blood, sampled on day 0 of AZD1222 vaccination. The receptor source for this set is an adult in good health.

J is TRBJ2-5 and V is TRBV5-1, with TRBD2 matching 9 bases. The CDR3 is made up of 16 amino acids. V dropped 2 bases and J dropped 2; count of bases not matched to a gene: 7. Germline values: CDR1 SGHRS, CDR2 YFSETQ. Written as DNA, the CDR3 is TGCGCCAGCAGCTTCGGATACAGCGGGGGGCAAGAGACCCAGTACTTC. Translating it yields CASSFGYSGGQETQYF.

This clone appeared once. The chain combines TRBV9 with TRBJ2-3; D not certain. Trimming removed 2 bases at V and 4 bases at J, with 5 bases between. This CDR3 region has 12 residues. CDR1 and CDR2 (germline): SGDLS, YYNGEE. DNA of the CDR3: TGTGCCAGCAGCGTCCCCCCAGATACGCAGTATTTT. Amino acids: CASSVPPDTQYF. Full variable domain (outside the CDR3, taken from reference TRBV9 and TRBJ2-3): DSGVTQTPKHLITATGQRVTLRCSPRSGDLSVYWYQQSLDQGLQFLIQYYNGEERAKGNILERFSAQQFPDLHSELNLSSLELGDSALYFCASSVPPDTQYFGPGTRLTVL.

The V call is TRBV7-9, the J call TRBJ1-1; D call uncertain. The CDR3 covers 12 residues. V dropped 5 bases and J dropped 7 bases, with 11 bases sitting between them. Germline CDR1 reads SEHNR; CDR2 reads FQNEAQ (reference sequence). CDR3 DNA sequence: TGTGCCAGCAGCCCGCACCGCCGTGAAGCTTTCTTT. Translating gives CASSPHRREAFF.

This chain uses TRBV12-3 or TRBV12-4 with TRBJ2-3; D is ambiguous. The CDR3 sequence is 11 residues long. V lost 6 bases to trimming and J lost 5 bases, with 6 bases between them. In nucleotides, the CDR3 is TGTGCCAGCAGCCGGCGAGATACGCAGTATTTT. As protein: CASSRRDTQYF.

The rearrangement uses TRBV18 and TRBJ1-5; possible D gene TRBD1, 6 bases. This CDR3 has 16 amino acids. Trimming removed 6 bases at V and 1 base at J, with 16 bases between. CDR1 and CDR2 from the germline V gene are KGHSH and LQKENI. The CDR3 is CASSPGAATSNQPQHF. DNA for the CDR3: TGTGCCAGCTCGCCGGGGGCGGCTACAAGCAATCAGCCCCAGCATTTT.

This chain connects TRBV6-5 to TRBJ1-2; 9 nucleotides align to TRBD1. V lost 6 bases, J lost 7 bases, and 3 bases stayed unmatched. Looked up from germline, CDR1 is MNHEY and CDR2 is SVGAGI. The CDR3 is made up of 12 amino acids. In DNA form, the CDR3 reads TGTGCCAGCAGGCGACAGGGGGTTGGCTACACCTTC. Protein product: CASRRQGVGYTF.

J is TRBJ2-3 and V is TRBV30, with a tentative D call TRBD1 (6 bases). The CDR3 totals 11 residues. Germline V gene data show CDR1 as GTSNPN and CDR2 as SVGIG (reference sequence). V was cut by 8 bases and J by 4 bases, with 10 bases left in between. CDR3 in DNA: TGTGCCGGGGGCGCAGCAGATACGCAGTATTTT. This translates into CAGGAADTQYF.

V is TRBV5-4 and J is TRBJ2-1; TRBD2 matches at 8 bases. V lost 0 bases to trimming and J lost 2 bases; unmatched junction nucleotides: 4. This CDR3 contains 16 residues. Germline V gene sequence: CDR1 SGHNT, CDR2 YYREEE (reference sequence). The CDR3 loop is CASSLGGGFPYNEQFF. CDR3 coding DNA: TGTGCCAGCAGCTTGGGCGGGGGGTTCCCCTACAATGAGCAGTTCTTC.

The V and J genes are TRBV5-5 and TRBJ1-6, with unresolved D. CDR1 SGHKS and CDR2 YYEKEE come from the germline V gene (reference sequence). This CDR3 is built from 14 residues. With 2 bases removed from V and 8 bases from J, the gap between germline ends came to 11 bases. DNA for the CDR3: TGTGCCAGCAGCTTTGGCGTGGCGGATTCACCCCTCCACTTT. This sequence encodes CASSFGVADSPLHF.

The CDR3 reads CASSSRGAGNYGYTF. The CDR3 DNA follows: TGTGCCAGCAGCTCCCGGGGGGCAGGCAACTATGGCTACACCTTC. The chain carries TRBV5-6 and TRBJ1-2; maybe TRBD1 (6 bases). Trimming removed 3 bases at V and 2 bases at J, with 14 bases between. This CDR3 is 15 amino acids long. Germline loops: CDR1 SGHDT, CDR2 YYEEEE.

This chain uses TRBV2 with TRBJ1-2; 8 bases are a match to TRBD1. The CDR3 has 15 residues. CDR1 is SNHLY and CDR2 is FYNNEI in the germline V gene. Trimming at V came to 5 bases and at J to 3 bases, leaving 8 bases not matched to a gene. CDR3 protein: CASSTRQTGDYGYTF. The CDR3 DNA follows: TGTGCCAGCAGTACCCGACAGACAGGGGACTATGGCTACACCTTC. The full variable domain, with the rest looked up from reference TRBV2 and TRBJ1-2, is EPEVTQTPSHQVTQMGQEVILRCVPISNHLYFYWYRQILGQKVEFLVSFYNNEISEKSEIFDDQFSVERPDGSNFTLKIRSTKLEDSAMYFCASSTRQTGDYGYTFGSGTRLTVV.

The genes are TRBV9 and TRBJ1-4; D is unclear. Trimming took 0 bases from V and 0 from J, leaving 15 bases between them. The CDR3 spans 18 residues. Germline CDR1 is SGDLS and CDR2 is YYNGEE. The CDR3 DNA follows: TGTGCCAGCAGCGTAGTGTCAGTCCCCCCCGCAACTAATGAAAAACTGTTTTTT. Residues: CASSVVSVPPATNEKLFF.

The chain has TRBV4-2 and TRBJ2-5, with TRBD1 as a possible D gene (6 bases). Trimming removed 4 bases from V and 7 bases from J, with 16 bases in between. The CDR3 covers 14 residues. CDR1 is LGHNA, CDR2 YNFKEQ, per germline. This CDR3 reads CASSLGTNGRTQYF. Written as DNA, the CDR3 is TGTGCCAGCAGCCTCGGGACAAATGGTAGGACCCAGTACTTC.

V is TRBV5-6 and J is TRBJ1-2; 7 bases map to TRBD1. CDR1 is SGHDT, CDR2 YYEEEE, per germline. The CDR3 has 14 amino acids. The trim removed 2 bases at V and 2 bases at J, leaving 3 bases unmatched. The CDR3 DNA is TGTGCCAGCAGCTTCGGGACAGTCAACTATGGCTACACCTTC. Its translation: CASSFGTVNYGYTF.

V usage is TRBV19 and J usage is TRBJ1-5; TRBD1 matches at 8 bases. Unmatched junction bases numbered 9, after V lost 3 bases and J lost 8 bases. This CDR3 is 15 amino acids long. The germline CDR1 and CDR2 sequences are LNHDA and SQIVND (reference sequence). The CDR3 DNA reads as TGTGCCAGTAGTATTAGGGGGGCAGGGGGCGAGCCCCAGCATTTT. It specifies CASSIRGAGGEPQHF.

This chain links TRBV10-3 with TRBJ1-2; no clear D. Germline V CDR1 and CDR2: ENHRY, SYGVKD. The V end lost 4 bases, the J end lost 0 bases, and 3 bases lay between the germline ends. The CDR3 totals 12 residues. The CDR3 here is CAISASNYGYTF. The CDR3 DNA reads as TGTGCCATCAGTGCCTCTAACTATGGCTACACCTTC.

This sequence joins TRBV11-1 and TRBJ2-3, with 9 bases lining up with TRBD1. CDR3 length: 15 amino acids. Germline loops: CDR1 SGHAT, CDR2 FQDESV (reference sequence). The V segment lost 7 bases and the J segment 2 bases; nucleotides outside the gene matches: 7. The CDR3 region is CASILGQGTTDTQYF. The CDR3 nucleotides read TGTGCCAGCATCCTAGGACAGGGGACCACAGATACGCAGTATTTT. The variable domain in full, with the rest retrieved from reference TRBV11-1 and TRBJ2-3, is EAEVAQSPRYKITEKSQAVAFWCDPISGHATLYWYRQILGQGPELLVQFQDESVVDDSQLPKDRFSAERLKGVDSTLKIQPAELGDSAMYLCASILGQGTTDTQYFGPGTRLTVL.

The genes are TRBV20-1 and TRBJ2-1; no clear D gene. V was pared by 0 bases and J by 14 bases, with 8 bases between. CDR1 is DFQATT and CDR2 is SNEGSKA in the germline V gene (reference sequence). The CDR3 has 10 amino acids. CDR3: CSAREHKKFF. CDR3 DNA sequence: TGCAGTGCTAGAGAGCATAAGAAGTTCTTC.

This clone has a handful of counts. DNA of the CDR3: TGCGCCAGCAGCGGGCAGGGAGACAACGCACCCCTCCACTTT. Protein product: CASSGQGDNAPLHF. This chain links TRBV5-1 with TRBJ1-6; TRBD1 might be the D (5 bases). This CDR3 comprises 14 residues. CDR1 and CDR2 (germline): SGHRS, YFSETQ. V lost 4 bases, J lost 11 bases, and 16 bases lay in between. The full variable domain, its missing parts supplied by reference TRBV5-1 and TRBJ1-6, is KAGVTQTPRYLIKTRGQQVTLSCSPISGHRSVSWYQQTPGQGLQFLFEYFSETQRNKGNFPGRFSGRQFSNSRSEMNVSTLELGDSALYLCASSGQGDNAPLHFGNGTRLTVT.

The chain uses TRBV3-1 (or the pseudogene TRBV3-2) and TRBJ2-5; TRBD1 matches at 11 bases. This CDR3 contains 16 residues. Germline values: CDR1 LGHDT, CDR2 YNNKEL (reference sequence). V shed 2 bases, J shed 0 bases, and the junction held 2 bases outside the gene matches. In DNA, the CDR3 is TGTGCCAGCAGCCAATGGACAGGGGGCTACCAAGAGACCCAGTACTTC. The encoded protein is CASSQWTGGYQETQYF.

This sequence joins TRBV6-5 and TRBJ1-2, with a tentative D call TRBD1 (5 bases). The germline V and J ends were trimmed by 5 bases and 6 bases, with 13 bases remaining between them. The length of the CDR3 is 13 residues. Germline V lookup: CDR1 MNHEY, CDR2 SVGAGI. The CDR3 sequence: CASSLTGLDGYTF. For the CDR3, the DNA is TGTGCCAGCAGTCTTACAGGACTGGATGGCTACACCTTC.

The chain uses TRBV19 and TRBJ2-7; 9 bases are shared with TRBD1. CDR1 LNHDA and CDR2 SQIVND come from the germline V gene (reference sequence). J gave up 0 bases and V 6 bases, and 9 bases lay outside the gene matches. CDR3 length equals 16 residues. The CDR3 DNA follows: TGTGCCAGTAGCCTAACCCGGGGACAGGGCTCCTACGAGCAGTACTTC. Translated: CASSLTRGQGSYEQYF.

The chain has TRBV9 and TRBJ1-4; TRBD1 might be the D (5 bases). V gave up 3 bases and J gave up 13 bases, with 13 bases separating them. Per the germline V gene, CDR1 is SGDLS and CDR2 is YYNGEE. This CDR3 is 12 amino acids long. CDR3 residues: CASSGDGHILFF. CDR3 nucleotides: TGTGCCAGCAGCGGGGATGGACATATACTGTTTTTT.

This clone has a single count. V usage is TRBV7-2 and J usage is TRBJ2-7; TRBD1 might be the D (5 bases). Germline CDR1 SGHTA, CDR2 FQGNSA. V lost 2 bases to trimming and J lost 5 bases, with 10 bases between them. The CDR3 consists of 13 residues. DNA for the CDR3: TGTGCCAGCAGCTTACTACAGGTGAACGAGCAGTACTTC. Residues: CASSLLQVNEQYF.

This chain links TRBV28 with TRBJ2-7, with D possibly matching TRBD1 (5 bases). The CDR3 sequence is 11 residues long. V was pared by 4 bases and J by 6 bases, with 7 bases between. Germline CDR1 reads MDHEN; CDR2 reads SYDVKM. The CDR3 is CASSWGPEQYF. CDR3 nucleotide sequence: TGTGCCAGCAGTTGGGGCCCCGAGCAGTACTTC.